A selection of T cell receptor beta chains follows, all from one sample in a study of shared clonotypes between healthy human individuals. Profiled with immunoSEQ multiplex PCR; TCRdb holds only in-frame clones, not every one. Of some 450,000 clones in the sample, 70% to 80% were seen once. Sequenced sample: PBMCs. These TCRs come from a woman in her thirties or forties in good health. Some clones in this sample may be carry-over from other donors' samples. Both conserved end residues are trimmed from each CDR3. The order of the fields is V gene, CDR3 protein.

>TRBV7-2
ASSAIQNTEAF
>TRBV2
ASSEGQGPTNEKLF
>TRBV5-1
ASSLEGLAGSYEQY
>TRBV29-1
SVLLAVSTDTQY
>TRBV6-6
ASTNPSGLNTGELF
>TRBV27
ASTPTSGYQETQY
>TRBV29-1
SAGGQGALGNTIY
>TRBV2
ASSERTLNEKLF
>TRBV30
AWSVGGPYEQY
>TRBV12-5
ASGLTAGGPDTQY
>TRBV7-7
ASSSRERETQY
>TRBV28
ASSLWGEGYNEQF
>TRBV15
ATSKTAGGEETQY
>TRBV2
ASRRGTEDYEQY
>TRBV5-1
ASSPTSRRYTEAF
>TRBV7-7
ASSLGSVETQY
>TRBV7-3
ASSSGLGEQY
>TRBV28
ASGGAPNTEAF
>TRBV29-1
STEGRVHTDTQY
>TRBV6-1
ASSSDRGIYNEQF
>TRBV4-1
ASSRSSGRMETQY
>TRBV19
ASSIVRQFGANVLT
>TRBV5-1
ASSSGTGNHNEQF